One and the same sample provided the 18 T cell receptor beta chains below, sequenced in a study of Ad26.COV2.S vaccination and SARS-CoV-2 variants. Treatment of the sample: some 20 received Ad26.COV2.S at low or high dose, single or two shots; about 5 received placebo; per-sample allocation not given. Sample collection was performed on day 63 after the first vaccine or placebo injection. Repertoires were generated with immunoSEQ multiplex PCR, while TCRdb's copy carries only in-frame clones and drops some. The data contain around 450,000 clones, approximately 92% of them singletons. The sequenced sample was peripheral blood, obtained in a trial of Ad26.COV2.S vaccine versus placebo. The receptors stem from a person between 18 and 59 years old who received the Ad26.COV2.S COVID-19 vaccine or a placebo.

This chain joins TRBV5-6 and TRBJ1-6; a weak D match, TRBD1 (6 bases). Germline assignment: CDR1 SGHDT and CDR2 YYEEEE. V was shortened by 1 base and J by 7 bases, with 12 bases between the two germline ends. This CDR3 is 15 amino acids long. The CDR3 region is CASSLSRGRNSPLHF. For the CDR3, the DNA is TGTGCCAGCAGCTTGTCGAGGGGGAGGAATTCACCCCTCCACTTT.

The chain joins TRBV10-3 to TRBJ2-5, with D maybe TRBD1 (5 bases). Trimming took 4 bases from V and 4 from J, leaving 10 bases between them. There are 13 residues in the CDR3. Germline CDR1 reads ENHRY; CDR2 reads SYGVKD. CDR3 coding DNA: TGTGCCATCAGTGTAGGGGTTCGAGAGACCCAGTACTTC. Amino acid sequence: CAISVGVRETQYF.

Only one count was recorded for this clone. Here the CDR3 DNA reads TGTGCCAGCAAGAGTGGAACTCCCGACCCTCTCGAGCAGTACTTC. Its protein is CASKSGTPDPLEQYF. This rearrangement joins TRBV28 to TRBJ2-7; D remains unclear. From germline, CDR1 is MDHEN and CDR2 SYDVKM. The CDR3 sequence is 15 residues long. The V end lost 7 bases, the J end lost 6 bases, and 22 bases lay between the germline ends.

The rearrangement joins TRBV4-3 to TRBJ2-7; either TRBD1 or TRBD2 may fit D (6 bases each). Germline CDR1 reads LGHNA; CDR2 reads YSLEER. This CDR3 region has 16 residues. The V end lost 3 bases, the J end lost 2 bases, and 17 bases lay between the germline ends. The CDR3 DNA reads as TGCGCCAGCAGCCAGCGCTCGGGGGCCCCTCCCTACGAGCAGTACTTC. Its protein is CASSQRSGAPPYEQYF.

The V call is TRBV6-5, the J call TRBJ1-3, with D hard to call. Germline lookup yields CDR1 MNHEY and CDR2 SVGAGI. This CDR3 comprises 15 residues. V was trimmed by 0 bases and J by 3 bases, leaving 9 bases between them. This chain's CDR3 is CASSYSRLDGNTIYF. CDR3 nucleotides: TGTGCCAGCAGTTACTCCCGGTTGGATGGAAACACCATATATTTT.

The V gene is TRBV7-9, the J gene TRBJ1-5; no clear D gene. CDR1 is SEHNR and CDR2 is FQNEAQ in the germline V gene (reference sequence). This CDR3 has 14 residues. The V end was cut by 5 bases, the J end by 0 bases, with 8 bases between. The CDR3 nucleotides are TGTGCCAGCAGCGACGAAGATAGCAATCAGCCCCAGCATTTT. It specifies CASSDEDSNQPQHF. Using reference TRBV7-9 and TRBJ1-5 for the parts outside the CDR3, the full variable domain is DTGVSQNPRHKITKRGQNVTFRCDPISEHNRLYWYRQTLGQGPEFLTYFQNEAQLEKSRLLSDRFSAERPKGSFSTLEIQRTEQGDSAMYLCASSDEDSNQPQHFGDGTRLSIL.

The V gene is TRBV21-1, the J gene TRBJ2-3; TRBD2 is the table's D call, not checked against the DNA. TRBV21-1 is a documented pseudogene. This CDR3 is 17 amino acids long. The CDR3 region is CASSKANGLAGADTQYF. The CDR3 DNA is TGTGCCAGCAGCAAAGCCAACGGACTAGCGGGGGCAGATACGCAGTATTTT.

A word on this clone: This specimen includes other DNA sequences encoding the same CDR3. This CDR3 is CSAAQETQYF. The CDR3 DNA reads TGCAGTGCTGCCCAGGAGACCCAGTACTTC. J is TRBJ2-5 and V is TRBV20-1; D uncertain. The V gene lost 5 bases and the J gene lost 5 bases, with 6 bases spanning the gap. CDR3 length equals 10 residues. Germline CDR1 DFQATT, CDR2 SNEGSKA (reference sequence).

Here the CDR3 reads CASRPSGQLNSYEQYF. CDR3 sequence (DNA): TGTGCCAGCAGGCCAAGTGGGCAGTTAAACTCCTACGAGCAGTACTTC. This chain connects TRBV3-1 (or the pseudogene TRBV3-2) to TRBJ2-7; D gene ambiguous. V shed 6 bases and J shed 0 bases, with 18 bases lying between them. Germline CDR1 is LGHDT and CDR2 is YNNKEL (reference sequence). The CDR3 has 16 residues.

The chain carries TRBV30 and TRBJ2-6; a possible D gene is TRBD1 (6 bases). The ends were cut back, 4 bases at V and 2 bases at J, with 12 bases in the middle. This CDR3 is built from 15 residues. Germline V gives CDR1 GTSNPN, CDR2 SVGIG (reference sequence). CDR3 sequence: CAWNLAGAGANVLTF. CDR3 sequence (DNA): TGTGCCTGGAATCTAGCAGGGGCTGGGGCCAACGTCCTGACTTTC.

The chain employs TRBV28 and TRBJ1-2; 9 positions match TRBD1. This CDR3 comprises 14 residues. Germline V gives CDR1 MDHEN, CDR2 SYDVKM. J gave up 7 bases and V 5 bases, and 8 bases lay outside the gene matches. CDR3 in amino acids: CASSPTGGPPGYTF. CDR3 DNA sequence: TGTGCCAGCAGTCCCACAGGGGGCCCGCCTGGCTACACCTTC.

The CDR3 protein is CASSPFQENTDTQYF. The DNA for the CDR3 is TGTGCCAGCTCACCATTCCAGGAGAACACAGATACGCAGTATTTT. The rearrangement links TRBV18 to TRBJ2-3, with D unresolved. Germline CDR1 KGHSH, CDR2 LQKENI. V was clipped by 2 bases and J by 2 bases, with 11 bases between them. This CDR3 is built from 15 residues.

The chain recombines TRBV29-1 with TRBJ1-5; a weak D match, TRBD1 (5 bases). Germline loops: CDR1 SQVTM, CDR2 ANQGSEA. The CDR3 is made up of 14 amino acids. Trimming removed 7 bases at V and 4 bases at J, with 17 bases between. In DNA, the CDR3 is TGCAGCGCCGTAGATGCCGGGGGAAATCAGCCCCAGCATTTT. It translates to CSAVDAGGNQPQHF.

The rearrangement uses TRBV12-3 or TRBV12-4 and TRBJ2-1; D gene unclear. The CDR3 is 11 amino acids. Trimming pared 6 bases from V and 5 bases from J, leaving 5 bases between. The CDR3 reads CASRWNNEQFF. CDR3 bases: TGTGCCAGCAGATGGAACAATGAGCAGTTCTTC.

This clone came up once. The chain joins TRBV19 to TRBJ1-1, with 9 bases aligning to TRBD1. Germline values: CDR1 LNHDA, CDR2 SQIVND (reference sequence). The V segment lost 4 bases and the J segment 5 bases; nucleotides outside the gene matches: 8. CDR3 length: 15 amino acids. The CDR3 nucleotides read TGTGCCAGTAGTACCCGCCGACAGGGGGGGACTGAAGCTTTCTTT. Amino acid sequence: CASSTRRQGGTEAFF.

The chain joins TRBV18 to TRBJ1-4; D may be TRBD1 (5 bases). This CDR3 region has 16 residues. Trimming removed 1 base from V and 5 bases from J, with 14 bases in between. CDR1 is KGHSH and CDR2 is LQKENI in the germline V gene. The CDR3 bases are TGTGCCAGCTCACCACTTAGGGACGGAGACAATGAAAAACTGTTTTTT. Translating gives CASSPLRDGDNEKLFF.

In this sample, this clone turned up once. J is TRBJ1-2 and V is TRBV30; 7 nucleotides match TRBD1. With 5 bases clipped from V and 7 bases from J, the junction kept 13 bases outside the gene matches. Germline V gene lookup returns CDR1 GTSNPN and CDR2 SVGIG (reference sequence). This CDR3 spans 14 amino acids. The CDR3 DNA follows: TGTGCCTGGGGAAGACAGGGAATAACTGGTGGCTACACCTTC. Its translation is CAWGRQGITGGYTF.

The J gene is TRBJ2-7, the V gene TRBV6-5; TRBD1 matches 10 bases. V lost 6 bases and J lost 2; bases outside the gene matches: 4. The CDR3 sequence is 14 residues long. In germline, CDR1 is MNHEY, CDR2 SVGAGI. The CDR3 loop reads CASRNDRGPYEQYF. The CDR3 DNA sequence: TGTGCCAGCAGAAACGACAGGGGGCCCTACGAGCAGTACTTC.